This TCR beta chain originates from a study of T-cell memory formation after mild COVID-19. About the study: The study found TCR clusters largely donor specific.

Trimming removed 6 bases from V and 4 bases from J, with 18 bases in between. The CDR3 runs to 15 residues. The study's findings and limits: CM and EM subsets held most contracting CD4+ clones; EMRA held CD8+ ones. Within pre-infection memory, some responding clones were found, suggesting cross-reactive memory joined. Among clones peaking at day 37 in the second wave, SARS-CoV-2 specificity remained unconfirmed.

MiXCR was run by TCRdb on the 5' RACE reads, yielding one entry per CDR3 protein. The profile shows some 350,000 distinct CDR3 sequences, approximately 12% of them singletons. Turning to this clonotype: Its antigen is unknown.

The chain has TRBV12-3 or TRBV12-4 and TRBJ1-2; D is undetermined. The TCR originated in a man between 18 and 35 years old who had mild COVID-19 (a few samples of this study predate the infection). Cell type and time point are not known. The sequenced material came from PBMCs or a T cell subset sorted from them (not recorded which). This chain's CDR3 is CASRARQRGSYGYTF. The CDR3 nucleotides read TGTGCCAGCAGGGCTCGTCAAAGAGGGTCCTATGGCTACACCTTC.